This record covers a single TCR beta chain. The data were taken from a study of blood T cell repertoires in COVID-19. The germline CDR1 and CDR2 sequences are SGHVS and FNYEAQ. This CDR3 has 15 amino acids. The junction had 5 bases not matched to a gene; V was cut back by 5 bases and J by 4 bases. Authors' processing steps: Estimation of nucleated cell counts relied on the amplification of reference gene primers. Sequenced by immunoSEQ multiplex PCR; TCRdb stores in-frame clones only, minus some. V, J and clone size are taken as reported in that table, and D and trimming were inferred from the DNA itself. The sample carries some 320,000 clones, roughly nine tenths recorded once. Everyone who took part was about 18 to 89 years old, and they came from about 25 US areas.

Sequencing input: PBMCs or T cells enriched from blood (not recorded which). This clonotype originated in a man in his 60s who had recovered from COVID-19. V usage is TRBV7-6 and J usage is TRBJ2-1; 10 bases fit TRBD2. CDR3 in amino acids: CASSPTSGAYNEQFF. CDR3 nucleotides: TGTGCCAGCAGCCCCACTAGCGGGGCTTACAATGAGCAGTTCTTC.